These T cell receptor beta chains were read from a single sample in a study of neoadjuvant anti-PD-1 for oral cavity cancer. TCRdb's copy holds only in-frame clones and misses some; the assay was immunoSEQ multiplex PCR. The sample yields over 11,000 clones, around 74% seen once. The sequencing used PBMCs, collected after nivolumab (anti-PD-1) treatment. The receptors here all came from a person aged 35-79 years with oral cavity squamous cell carcinoma. Each CDR3 is given with its conserved first and last residue. Fields, in order: D gene, J gene, clone size, V gene, CDR3 protein, CDR3 DNA. D genes are given only for firm matches. Rows give clone size only sometimes, using once, few, many, or a class for an expanded clone.

. | TRBJ1-5 | . | TRBV30 | CAWSVAGDQPQHF | TGTGCCTGGAGTGTAGCTGGCGATCAGCCCCAGCATTTT
TRBD1 | TRBJ2-7 | . | TRBV6-1 | CASTPGQGLSYEQYF | TGTGCCAGCACCCCCGGACAGGGACTTTCCTACGAGCAGTACTTC
. | TRBJ2-7 | . | TRBV7-8 | CASRPHSSYEQYF | TGTGCCAGCAGGCCCCATAGCTCCTACGAGCAGTACTTC
TRBD1 | TRBJ1-6 | few | TRBV10-3 | CAISGGQVSGVLNSPLHF | TGTGCCATCAGTGGGGGACAGGTCTCCGGAGTCCTTAATTCACCCCTCCACTTT
TRBD1 | TRBJ1-4 | . | TRBV6-5 | CASSPGTGSEKLFF | TGTGCCAGCAGCCCAGGGACAGGGAGTGAAAAACTGTTTTTT
. | TRBJ2-3 | . | TRBV30 | CAWSVRKSRRDTQYF | TGTGCCTGGAGTGTTCGGAAGTCTCGAAGGGATACGCAGTATTTT
. | TRBJ2-7 | once | TRBV27 | CASSFGDGNYEQYF | TGTGCCAGCAGTTTCGGGGACGGTAACTACGAGCAGTACTTC
. | TRBJ1-3 | few | TRBV5-8 | CASISDAGNTIYF | TGTGCCAGCATCTCGGACGCTGGAAACACCATATATTTT
. | TRBJ1-2 | . | TRBV29-1 | CSVEDPRPGFYGYTF | TGCAGCGTTGAAGATCCAAGACCGGGATTCTATGGCTACACCTTC
. | TRBJ2-3 | . | TRBV6-5 | CASSPTGYRSDTQYF | TGTGCCAGCAGTCCCACAGGGTATCGGTCAGATACGCAGTATTTT
. | TRBJ1-4 | once | TRBV27 | CASSFRFPLNEKLFF | TGTGCCAGCAGTTTCAGATTTCCCCTTAATGAAAAACTGTTTTTT
TRBD1 | TRBJ2-7 | . | TRBV30 | CAWRSDYRGTGQYF | TGTGCCTGGAGGTCCGATTACAGGGGAACGGGCCAGTACTTC
TRBD1 | TRBJ1-1 | few | TRBV5-1 | CASSWDRGNTEAFF | TGCGCCAGCAGCTGGGACAGGGGGAACACTGAAGCTTTCTTT
. | TRBJ1-5 | once | TRBV27 | CASSSYPKSGNQPQHF | TGTGCCAGCAGTTCCTACCCTAAATCGGGCAATCAGCCCCAGCATTTT
TRBD1 | TRBJ1-1 | . | TRBV10-3 | CAISEDRDTEAFF | TGTGCCATCAGTGAGGACAGGGACACTGAAGCTTTCTTT
TRBD1 | TRBJ2-2 | . | TRBV27 | CASSFGTGIGELFF | TGTGCCAGCAGTTTCGGGACAGGGATCGGGGAGCTGTTTTTT
TRBD1 | TRBJ2-5 | . | TRBV27 | CASRFRDRVQETQYF | TGTGCCAGCCGATTCCGGGACAGGGTCCAAGAGACCCAGTACTTC
. | TRBJ1-1 | . | TRBV7-2 | CASSLVDSMNTEAFF | TGTGCCAGCAGCTTAGTGGACAGTATGAACACTGAAGCTTTCTTT
TRBD1 | TRBJ1-1 | few | TRBV7-6 | CASSAPRTGDTEAFF | TGTGCCAGCAGCGCCCCCCGGACAGGGGACACTGAAGCTTTCTTT
TRBD2 | TRBJ2-1 | . | TRBV11-2 | CASSSRGDYSYNEQFF | TGTGCCAGCAGCTCCCGGGGGGACTACTCCTACAATGAGCAGTTCTTC
. | TRBJ2-5 | . | TRBV5-4 | CASSWQGKETQYF | TGTGCCAGCAGCTGGCAGGGGAAAGAGACCCAGTACTTC
TRBD1 | TRBJ2-5 | . | TRBV7-9 | CASSLPGQGETQYF | TGTGCCAGCAGCTTACCGGGACAGGGAGAGACCCAGTACTTC
. | TRBJ2-7 | . | TRBV27 | CASSLAGGVYEQYF | TGTGCCAGCAGTTTGGCGGGTGGCGTTTACGAGCAGTACTTC